This note documents a single TCR beta chain sequence. Its target is not known. The data were taken from a study of Tregs in tolerant kidney transplant recipients. The wider study: Recipients received nonmyeloablative bone marrow transplants from related graft donors, with transient mixed chimerism.

This CDR3 comprises 16 residues. Trimming removed 2 bases from V and 1 base from J, with 14 bases in between. Germline lookup yields CDR1 MGHRA and CDR2 YSYEKL. Overall study findings and caveats: Findings come from small patient numbers and require larger validation. In tolerant patients, donor-specific Tregs outgrew total Tregs, suggesting antigen-driven expansion.

Assay: immunoSEQ multiplex PCR; the TCRdb copy retains only in-frame clones and omits some. Of tens of thousands of clones in the sample, 95% to 98% were seen once. The clonotype comes from a human donor who received a combined kidney and bone marrow transplant. The chain employs TRBV4-1 and TRBJ1-1; TRBD1 is a possible D gene (6 bases). This specimen consisted of Tregs from blood, obtained before the transplant. The CDR3, as DNA: TGCGCCAGCAGCCAAAGGGAAAAGACAGGGAACACTGAAGCTTTCTTT. Its protein product is CASSQREKTGNTEAFF.